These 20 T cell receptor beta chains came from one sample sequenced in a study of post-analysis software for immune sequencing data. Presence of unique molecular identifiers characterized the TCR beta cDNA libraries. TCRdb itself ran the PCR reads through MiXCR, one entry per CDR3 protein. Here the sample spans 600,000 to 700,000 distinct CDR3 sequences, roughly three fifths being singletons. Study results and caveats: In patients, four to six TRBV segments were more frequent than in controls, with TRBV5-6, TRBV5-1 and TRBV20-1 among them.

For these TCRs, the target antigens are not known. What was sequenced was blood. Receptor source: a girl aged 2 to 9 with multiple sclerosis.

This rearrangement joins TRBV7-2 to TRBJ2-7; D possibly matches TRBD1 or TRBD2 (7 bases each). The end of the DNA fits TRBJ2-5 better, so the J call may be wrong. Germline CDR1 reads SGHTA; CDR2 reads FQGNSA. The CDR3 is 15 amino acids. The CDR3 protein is CASSLPTGTIETQYF. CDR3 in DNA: TGTGCCAGCAGCTTACCGACAGGGACTATCGAGACCCAGTACTTC.

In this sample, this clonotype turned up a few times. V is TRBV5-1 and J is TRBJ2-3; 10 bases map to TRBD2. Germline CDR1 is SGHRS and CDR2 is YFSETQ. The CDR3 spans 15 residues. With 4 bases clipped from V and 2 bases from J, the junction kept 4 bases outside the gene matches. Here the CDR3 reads CASSAAGGPTDTQYF. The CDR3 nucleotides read TGCGCCAGCAGCGCAGCGGGAGGGCCCACAGATACGCAGTATTTT.

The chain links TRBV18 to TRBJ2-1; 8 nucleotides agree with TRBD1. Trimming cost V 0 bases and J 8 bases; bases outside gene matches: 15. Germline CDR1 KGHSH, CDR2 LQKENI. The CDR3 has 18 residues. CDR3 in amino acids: CASSPPEGGRGRRDEQFF. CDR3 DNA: TGTGCCAGCTCACCACCGGAGGGGGGCAGGGGGCGACGCGATGAGCAGTTCTTC.

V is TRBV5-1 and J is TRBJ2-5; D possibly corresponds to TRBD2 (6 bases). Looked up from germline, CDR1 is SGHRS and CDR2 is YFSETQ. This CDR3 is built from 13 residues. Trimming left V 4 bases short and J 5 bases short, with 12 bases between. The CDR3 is CASSPDYWETQYF. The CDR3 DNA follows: TGCGCCAGCAGCCCGGACTACTGGGAGACCCAGTACTTC. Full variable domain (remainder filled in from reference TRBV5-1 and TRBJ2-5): KAGVTQTPRYLIKTRGQQVTLSCSPISGHRSVSWYQQTPGQGLQFLFEYFSETQRNKGNFPGRFSGRQFSNSRSEMNVSTLELGDSALYLCASSPDYWETQYFGPGTRLLVL.

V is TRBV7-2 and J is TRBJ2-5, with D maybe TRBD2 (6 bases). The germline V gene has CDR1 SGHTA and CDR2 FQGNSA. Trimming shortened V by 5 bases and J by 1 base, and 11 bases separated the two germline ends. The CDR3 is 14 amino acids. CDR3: CASSPLAAQETQYF. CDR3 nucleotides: TGTGCCAGCAGCCCACTAGCAGCCCAAGAGACCCAGTACTTC.

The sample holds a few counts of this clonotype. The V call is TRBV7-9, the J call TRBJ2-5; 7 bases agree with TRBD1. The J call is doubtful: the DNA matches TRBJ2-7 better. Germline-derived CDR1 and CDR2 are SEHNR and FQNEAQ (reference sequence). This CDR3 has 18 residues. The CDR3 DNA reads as TGTGCCAGCAGCTTAGTCCCAGGGGAAGGGGGCCGTCGGAACGAGCAGTACTTC. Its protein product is CASSLVPGEGGRRNEQYF.

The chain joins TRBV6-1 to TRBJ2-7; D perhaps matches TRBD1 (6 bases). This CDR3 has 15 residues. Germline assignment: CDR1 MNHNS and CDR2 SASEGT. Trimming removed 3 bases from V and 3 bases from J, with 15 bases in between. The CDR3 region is CASSDRWTAHYEQYF. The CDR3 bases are TGTGCCAGCAGTGACCGATGGACAGCCCACTACGAGCAGTACTTC.

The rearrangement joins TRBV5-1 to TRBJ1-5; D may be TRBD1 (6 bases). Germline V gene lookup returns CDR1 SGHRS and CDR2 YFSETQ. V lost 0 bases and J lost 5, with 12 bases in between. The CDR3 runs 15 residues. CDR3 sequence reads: CASSLVGGADQPQHF. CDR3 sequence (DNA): TGCGCCAGCAGCTTGGTAGGGGGGGCAGATCAGCCCCAGCATTTT. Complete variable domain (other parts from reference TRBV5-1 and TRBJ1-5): KAGVTQTPRYLIKTRGQQVTLSCSPISGHRSVSWYQQTPGQGLQFLFEYFSETQRNKGNFPGRFSGRQFSNSRSEMNVSTLELGDSALYLCASSLVGGADQPQHFGDGTRLSIL.

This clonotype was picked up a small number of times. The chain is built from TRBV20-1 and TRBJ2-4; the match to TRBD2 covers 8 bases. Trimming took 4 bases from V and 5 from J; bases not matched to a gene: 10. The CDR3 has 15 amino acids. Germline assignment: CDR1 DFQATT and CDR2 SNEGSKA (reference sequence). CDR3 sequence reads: CSATFSTSDQNIQYF. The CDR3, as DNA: TGCAGTGCTACATTTTCGACTAGCGACCAAAACATTCAGTACTTC.

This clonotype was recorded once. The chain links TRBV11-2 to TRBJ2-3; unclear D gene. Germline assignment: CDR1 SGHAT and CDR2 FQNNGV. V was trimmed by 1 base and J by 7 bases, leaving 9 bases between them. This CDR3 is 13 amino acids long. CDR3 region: CASSLGEPNTQYF. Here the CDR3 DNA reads TGTGCCAGCAGCTTAGGGGAACCGAATACGCAGTATTTT.

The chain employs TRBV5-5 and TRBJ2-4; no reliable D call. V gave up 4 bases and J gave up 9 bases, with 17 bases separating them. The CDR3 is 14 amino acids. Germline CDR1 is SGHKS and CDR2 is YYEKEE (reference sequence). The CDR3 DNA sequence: TGTGCCAGCAGCCAACAAGCGCAATCGGGCATTCAGTACTTC. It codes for CASSQQAQSGIQYF. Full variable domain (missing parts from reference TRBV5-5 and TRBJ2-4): DAGVTQSPTHLIKTRGQQVTLRCSPISGHKSVSWYQQVLGQGPQFIFQYYEKEERGRGNFPDRFSARQFPNYSSELNVNALLLGDSALYLCASSQQAQSGIQYFGAGTRLSVL.

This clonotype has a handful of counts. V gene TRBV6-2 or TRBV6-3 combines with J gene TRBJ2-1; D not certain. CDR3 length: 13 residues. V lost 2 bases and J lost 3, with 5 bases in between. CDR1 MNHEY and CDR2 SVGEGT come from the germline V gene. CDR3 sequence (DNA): TGTGCCAGCAGTTACGCCTACTACAATGAGCAGTTCTTC. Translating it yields CASSYAYYNEQFF.

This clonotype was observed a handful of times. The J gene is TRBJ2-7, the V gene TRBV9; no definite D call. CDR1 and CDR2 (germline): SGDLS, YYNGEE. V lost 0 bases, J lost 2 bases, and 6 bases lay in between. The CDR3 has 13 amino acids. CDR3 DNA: TGTGCCAGCAGCGTAGCCCCAGCCTACGAGCAGTACTTC. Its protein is CASSVAPAYEQYF.

The CDR3 protein is CSASDGGRGSYEQYF. The CDR3 region has the DNA TGCAGTGCTAGTGATGGGGGGCGCGGATCCTACGAGCAGTACTTC. The rearrangement joins TRBV20-1 to TRBJ2-7; D possibly matches TRBD1 or TRBD2 (6 bases each). This CDR3 is built from 15 residues. Germline V gene sequence: CDR1 DFQATT, CDR2 SNEGSKA (reference sequence). Trimming removed 3 bases at V and 1 base at J, with 16 bases between.

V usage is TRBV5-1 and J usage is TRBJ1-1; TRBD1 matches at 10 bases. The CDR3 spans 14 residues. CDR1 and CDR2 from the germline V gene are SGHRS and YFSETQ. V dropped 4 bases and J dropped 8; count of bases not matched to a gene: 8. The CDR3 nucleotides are TGCGCCAGCAGCCTCCTGGGACAGGGGACAGAAGCTTTCTTT. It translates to CASSLLGQGTEAFF.

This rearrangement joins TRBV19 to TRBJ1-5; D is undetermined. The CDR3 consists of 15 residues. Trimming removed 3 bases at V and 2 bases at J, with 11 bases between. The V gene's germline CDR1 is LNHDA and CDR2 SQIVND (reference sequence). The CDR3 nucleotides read TGTGCCAGTAGTATGAAACTGATAGGCAATCAGCCCCAGCATTTT. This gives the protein CASSMKLIGNQPQHF.

The CDR3 loop is CASSEARGRQPQHF. The CDR3 coding sequence is TGTGCCAGCAGTGAAGCCAGGGGGCGTCAGCCCCAGCATTTT. The chain joins TRBV6-1 to TRBJ1-5, with 8 bases aligning to TRBD1. This CDR3 is 14 amino acids long. J was trimmed by 6 bases and V by 0 bases; bases with no gene match: 1. Germline V gene data show CDR1 as MNHNS and CDR2 as SASEGT.

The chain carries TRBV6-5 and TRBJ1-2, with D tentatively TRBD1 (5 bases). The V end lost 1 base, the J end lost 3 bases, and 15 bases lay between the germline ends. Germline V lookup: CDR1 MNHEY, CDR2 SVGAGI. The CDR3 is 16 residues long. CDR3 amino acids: CASSYWVGEGDYGYTF. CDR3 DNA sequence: TGTGCCAGCAGTTACTGGGTAGGGGAAGGAGACTATGGCTACACCTTC.

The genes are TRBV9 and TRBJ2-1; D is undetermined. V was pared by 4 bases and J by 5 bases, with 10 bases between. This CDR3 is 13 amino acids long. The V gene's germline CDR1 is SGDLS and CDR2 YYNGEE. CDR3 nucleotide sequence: TGTGCCAGCAGCCCGCCCCGTAACAATGAGCAGTTCTTC. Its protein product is CASSPPRNNEQFF.

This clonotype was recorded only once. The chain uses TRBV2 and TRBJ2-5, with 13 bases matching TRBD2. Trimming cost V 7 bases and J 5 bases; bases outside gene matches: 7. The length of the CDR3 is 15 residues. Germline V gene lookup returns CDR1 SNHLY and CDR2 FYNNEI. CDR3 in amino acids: CASTGLAGAVETQYF. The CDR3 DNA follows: TGTGCCAGCACTGGACTAGCGGGAGCAGTCGAGACCCAGTACTTC.